Each of the 18 T cell receptor beta chains below was sequenced from the same sample in a study of T cells and Merkel cell carcinoma outcomes (TCRdb year 2020). The library was generated by the immunoSEQ multiplex PCR assay. The clones in this table, taken by TCRdb from immuneACCESS, are in-frame only. Not every clone is retained; where verified, under half of the shortfall comes from an unresolved V gene, and the cause of the rest is unknown. The sample table lists about 3,000 clones, approximately 95% of them with a count of one. Over 1.5% of the sample rests with the top ten. Sequenced sample: tumor tissue from Merkel cell carcinoma. These TCRs come from a human donor with Merkel cell carcinoma.

V usage is TRBV10-3 and J usage is TRBJ1-6; maybe TRBD1 (5 bases). The V end was cut by 3 bases, the J end by 10 bases, with 13 bases between. Germline V gives CDR1 ENHRY, CDR2 SYGVKD. This CDR3 is built from 14 residues. The CDR3 DNA reads as TGTGCCATCAGTGACGAGGCAGGGTCATCACCCCTCCACTTT. Translation gives CAISDEAGSSPLHF.

The chain uses TRBV11-2 and TRBJ1-2, with a tentative D call TRBD1 (6 bases). With 1 base removed from V and 4 bases from J, the gap between germline ends came to 13 bases. This CDR3 comprises 15 residues. The V gene's germline CDR1 is SGHAT and CDR2 FQNNGV. CDR3 region: CASSLVPGAGYGYTF. The CDR3 DNA sequence: TGTGCCAGCAGCTTAGTCCCAGGGGCGGGCTATGGCTACACCTTC.

The V gene is TRBV9, the J gene TRBJ1-2; D is unresolved. Germline V gene sequence: CDR1 SGDLS, CDR2 YYNGEE. V was pared by 3 bases and J by 8 bases, with 17 bases between. The CDR3 extends over 14 amino acids. This chain's CDR3 is CASSGGPTSEGYTF. The DNA of the CDR3 is TGTGCCAGCAGCGGCGGGCCCACCTCGGAGGGCTACACCTTC.

The chain has TRBV6-1 and TRBJ2-7; TRBD2 agrees at 9 bases. Germline values: CDR1 MNHNS, CDR2 SASEGT. The CDR3 sequence is 17 residues long. V lost 3 bases and J lost 2; bases outside the gene matches: 11. The CDR3 reads CASSDIVASGETYEQYF. The CDR3 DNA is TGTGCCAGCAGTGATATTGTGGCTAGCGGGGAAACCTACGAGCAGTACTTC.

V is TRBV11-2 and J is TRBJ1-1; TRBD1 might be the D (6 bases). The CDR3 contains 12 residues. Per the germline V gene, CDR1 is SGHAT and CDR2 is FQNNGV. Trimming left V 5 bases short and J 4 bases short, with 8 bases between. The CDR3 DNA sequence: TGTGCCAGCAGCCCAGGGGCCACTGAAGCTTTCTTT. This encodes CASSPGATEAFF.

The J gene is TRBJ1-1, the V gene TRBV12-5, with D possibly matching TRBD1 (5 bases). Germline loops: CDR1 LGHNT, CDR2 FRNRAP. CDR3 length: 12 amino acids. Deletions cut 1 base from V and 8 bases from J, with 8 bases between. The CDR3 loop reads CASGLGDREAFF. The CDR3 bases are TGTGCTAGTGGTTTGGGTGACAGAGAAGCTTTCTTT.

The chain joins TRBV9 to TRBJ2-2; 9 nucleotides align to TRBD1. Germline CDR1 and CDR2: SGDLS and YYNGEE. This CDR3 region has 15 residues. The trim removed 6 bases at V and 3 bases at J, leaving 6 bases unmatched. CDR3 sequence: CASTLGQGYTGELFF. CDR3 nucleotide sequence: TGTGCCAGCACTCTAGGACAGGGGTACACCGGGGAGCTGTTTTTT.

The chain combines TRBV7-9 with TRBJ2-3, with a tentative D call TRBD1 (5 bases). V lost 5 bases and J 2 bases, leaving 14 bases between the germline ends. CDR3 length: 15 amino acids. The germline CDR1 and CDR2 sequences are SEHNR and FQNEAQ (reference sequence). CDR3: CASSPWAGPTDTQYF. CDR3 sequence (DNA): TGTGCCAGCAGCCCGTGGGCAGGGCCCACAGATACGCAGTATTTT.

The chain carries TRBV4-1 and TRBJ2-1; perhaps TRBD2 as D (7 bases). The CDR3 runs 15 residues. CDR1 is MGHRA, CDR2 YSYEKL, per germline. V was shortened by 3 bases and J by 6 bases, with 15 bases between the two germline ends. The CDR3 here is CASSQGGGRFNEQFF. The CDR3 DNA sequence: TGCGCCAGCAGCCAGGGGGGGGGCAGATTCAATGAGCAGTTCTTC.

The chain uses TRBV9 and TRBJ1-1, with D unclear. The CDR3 loop spans 14 amino acids. With 0 bases removed from V and 7 bases from J, the gap between germline ends came to 13 bases. Germline V gives CDR1 SGDLS, CDR2 YYNGEE. The CDR3 sequence is CASSVATGMDEAFF. The CDR3 DNA reads as TGTGCCAGCAGCGTAGCTACGGGTATGGATGAAGCTTTCTTT.

This rearrangement joins TRBV5-4 to TRBJ1-4; D is unclear. Deletions cut 2 bases from V and 0 bases from J, with 8 bases between. This CDR3 is built from 15 residues. CDR1 SGHNT and CDR2 YYREEE come from the germline V gene (reference sequence). The CDR3 region is CASSLFGATNEKLFF. The CDR3 nucleotides read TGTGCCAGCAGCTTATTTGGGGCAACTAATGAAAAACTGTTTTTT.

Remarks on this clone: An end of the junction does not agree with germline; a read error may underlie this. The same CDR3 can be traced to other DNA sequences in this sample. CDR3 coding DNA: TGTGCCAGCAGCTTAGGAGTGGGGGGGGGACAAGAAACCCAGTACTTC. Its protein product is CASSLGVGGGQETQYF. The chain recombines TRBV7-9 with TRBJ2-5; D may be TRBD2 (7 bases). This CDR3 comprises 16 residues. Germline V gives CDR1 SEHNR, CDR2 FQNEAQ (reference sequence).

This chain connects TRBV9 to TRBJ2-1, with D unclear. CDR1 SGDLS and CDR2 YYNGEE come from the germline V gene. The CDR3 consists of 15 residues. V shed 0 bases and J shed 6 bases, with 13 bases lying between them. CDR3 coding DNA: TGTGCCAGCAGCGTAGAAAGACCCCCAGGCAATGAGCAGTTCTTC. Protein product: CASSVERPPGNEQFF.

Notes on this clone: The same CDR3 arises from other DNA sequences in this sample as well. The rearrangement joins TRBV29-1 to TRBJ1-1; D call uncertain. This CDR3 spans 16 amino acids. Trimming cost V 3 bases and J 5 bases, with 22 bases left between them. Germline CDR1 reads SQVTM; CDR2 reads ANQGSEA. The CDR3 coding sequence is TGCAGCGTTGACTTAGGATCACGGAAGGGTGGGACTGAAGCTTTCTTT. Encoded protein: CSVDLGSRKGGTEAFF.

J is TRBJ2-7 and V is TRBV20-1; possible D gene TRBD1, 5 bases. Trimming took 3 bases from V and 5 from J, leaving 5 bases between them. This CDR3 spans 10 amino acids. The germline gives CDR1 DFQATT, CDR2 SNEGSKA (reference sequence). Here the CDR3 reads CSARDNEQYF. CDR3 coding DNA: TGCAGTGCTAGGGACAACGAGCAGTACTTC.

V gene TRBV15 combines with J gene TRBJ2-3, with 13 positions matching TRBD2. The trim removed 5 bases at V and 5 bases at J, leaving 7 bases unmatched. The CDR3 loop spans 16 amino acids. CDR1 is LNHNV, CDR2 YYDKDF, per germline (reference sequence). DNA of the CDR3: TGTGCCACCAGCCGACTAGCGGGAGGTTTGTTAGATACGCAGTATTTT. This encodes CATSRLAGGLLDTQYF.

The V call is TRBV4-2, the J call TRBJ1-2; 8 nucleotides line up with TRBD1. Germline V lookup: CDR1 LGHNA, CDR2 YNFKEQ. The CDR3 sequence is 14 residues long. V dropped 0 bases and J dropped 8; count of bases not matched to a gene: 5. CDR3 loop: CASSQDRGLGGYTF. The CDR3 DNA reads as TGTGCCAGCAGCCAAGACAGGGGGCTGGGGGGCTACACCTTC.

CDR3 sequence reads: CASSMGQGNTEAFF. The CDR3 DNA is TGTGCCAGCAGCATGGGACAGGGGAACACTGAAGCTTTCTTT. The rearrangement uses TRBV7-9 and TRBJ1-1; 9 positions agree with TRBD1. V shed 5 bases, J shed 1 base, and the junction held 2 bases outside the gene matches. CDR3 length equals 14 residues. The V gene's germline CDR1 is SEHNR and CDR2 FQNEAQ (reference sequence).